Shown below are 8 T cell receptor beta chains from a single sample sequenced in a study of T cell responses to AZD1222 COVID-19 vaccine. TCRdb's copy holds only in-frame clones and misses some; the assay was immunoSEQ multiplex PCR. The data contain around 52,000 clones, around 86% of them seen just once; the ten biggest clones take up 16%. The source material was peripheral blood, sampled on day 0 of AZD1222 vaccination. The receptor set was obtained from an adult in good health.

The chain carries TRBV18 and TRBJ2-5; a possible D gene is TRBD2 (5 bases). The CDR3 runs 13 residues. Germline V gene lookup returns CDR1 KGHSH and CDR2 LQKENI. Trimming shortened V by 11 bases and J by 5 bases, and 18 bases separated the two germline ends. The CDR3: CADSEGLGETQYF. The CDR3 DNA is TGTGCCGACTCAGAGGGCCTCGGGGAGACCCAGTACTTC.

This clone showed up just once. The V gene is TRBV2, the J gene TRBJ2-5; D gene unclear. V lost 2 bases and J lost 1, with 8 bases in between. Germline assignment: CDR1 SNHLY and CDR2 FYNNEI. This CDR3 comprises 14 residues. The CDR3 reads CASSESTVQETQYF. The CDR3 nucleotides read TGTGCCAGCAGTGAAAGTACAGTCCAAGAGACCCAGTACTTC.

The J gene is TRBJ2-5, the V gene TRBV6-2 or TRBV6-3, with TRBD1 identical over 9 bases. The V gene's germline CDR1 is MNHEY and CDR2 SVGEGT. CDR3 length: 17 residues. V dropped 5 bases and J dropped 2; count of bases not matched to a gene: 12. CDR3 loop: CASSTFSGQGNQETQYF. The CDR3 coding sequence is TGTGCCAGCAGTACTTTCTCCGGACAGGGGAATCAAGAGACCCAGTACTTC.

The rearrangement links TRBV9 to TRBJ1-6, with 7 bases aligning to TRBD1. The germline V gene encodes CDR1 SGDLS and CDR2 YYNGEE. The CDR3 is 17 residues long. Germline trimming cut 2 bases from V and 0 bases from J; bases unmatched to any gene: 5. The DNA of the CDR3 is TGTGCCAGCAGCGTCCAAGCAGGGGGCTCCTATAATTCACCCCTCCACTTT. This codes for CASSVQAGGSYNSPLHF.

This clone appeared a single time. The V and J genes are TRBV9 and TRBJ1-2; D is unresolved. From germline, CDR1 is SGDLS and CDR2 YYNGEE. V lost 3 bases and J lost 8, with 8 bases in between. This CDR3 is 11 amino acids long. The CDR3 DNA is TGTGCCAGCAGCGGCCCTTCCGGCTACACCTTC. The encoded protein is CASSGPSGYTF. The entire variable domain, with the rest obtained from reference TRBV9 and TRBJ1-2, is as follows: DSGVTQTPKHLITATGQRVTLRCSPRSGDLSVYWYQQSLDQGLQFLIQYYNGEERAKGNILERFSAQQFPDLHSELNLSSLELGDSALYFCASSGPSGYTFGSGTRLTVV.

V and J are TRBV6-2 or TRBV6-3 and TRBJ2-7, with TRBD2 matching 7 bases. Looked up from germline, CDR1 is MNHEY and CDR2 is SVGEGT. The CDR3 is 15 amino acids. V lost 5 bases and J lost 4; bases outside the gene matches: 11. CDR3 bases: TGTGCCAGCAGTCCGTCCGGCGGGGGAATTTACGAGCAGTACTTC. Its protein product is CASSPSGGGIYEQYF.

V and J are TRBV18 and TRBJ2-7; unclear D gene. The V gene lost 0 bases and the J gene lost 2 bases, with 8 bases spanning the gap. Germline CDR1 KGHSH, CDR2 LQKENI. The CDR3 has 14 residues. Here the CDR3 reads CASSPPARTYEQYF. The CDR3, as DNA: TGTGCCAGCTCACCACCAGCCCGAACCTACGAGCAGTACTTC.

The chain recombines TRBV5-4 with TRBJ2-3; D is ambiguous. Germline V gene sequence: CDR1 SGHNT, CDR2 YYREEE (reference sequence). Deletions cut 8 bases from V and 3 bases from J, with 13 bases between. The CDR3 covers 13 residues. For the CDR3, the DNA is TGTGCCAGAGGGCGCCTTGGTACAGATACGCAGTATTTT. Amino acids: CARGRLGTDTQYF.